This T cell receptor (beta chain) was captured in a study of human T cells and chemical hapten exposure. At the level of the study: Diphenylcyclopropenone was administered weekly to the scalp of patients throughout the roughly 25-week study.

TCRdb passed the RACE reads through MiXCR, listing each CDR3 protein once. The sample comprises some 400,000 distinct CDR3 sequences, approximately 5% of which are singletons, and under 2.5% rests with the top ten. Time point denoted: patch test 1, 2 weeks after DPC sensitization. Treatment of the sample: therapeutic diphenylcyclopropenone sensitization with weekly scalp DPC. Study findings and constraints: Because they had alopecia, donors may respond immunologically unlike healthy people. The study found expanded TCRs formed significantly more large CDR3 similarity clusters than controls. In the PT1 data, expanded TCR counts showed a positive correlation with patch test score.

On this clonotype itself: Its antigen remains unknown. Being one base from a much bigger clone, this may be a read error.

The CDR3 runs 13 residues. Germline V CDR1 and CDR2: SEHNR, FQNEAQ (reference sequence). The trim removed 9 bases at V and 3 bases at J, leaving 6 bases unmatched. The chain combines TRBV7-9 with TRBJ2-7; 9 nucleotides align to TRBD2. This TCR was sampled from a woman in her forties or fifties with alopecia areata. Some clones in this sample may be carry-over from other donors' samples. Material: whole blood, obtained in connection with sensitization to the hapten diphenylcyclopropenone (DPC). CDR3 residues: CASGTSRNYEQYF. CDR3 sequence (DNA): TGTGCCAGTGGGACTAGCAGGAACTACGAGCAGTACTTC.